The 28 T cell receptor beta chains below come from one sample, sequenced in a study of blood T cell repertoires in COVID-19. Assay: immunoSEQ multiplex PCR; the TCRdb copy retains only in-frame clones and omits some. The table lists 330,000 or so clones, 80% to 90% of them singletons, with approximately 9.3% in the top ten. Sequences were obtained from peripheral blood. These receptor sequences come from a man aged 25 to 45 with COVID-19, enrolled during active disease.

The gene calls are TRBV6-2 or TRBV6-3 and TRBJ1-2, with 7 bases identical to TRBD1. Germline V lookup: CDR1 MNHEY, CDR2 SVGEGT. The V and J ends lost 2 bases and 8 bases, in that order; junction bases with no gene match: 8. This CDR3 has 14 residues. CDR3 sequence reads: CASSYQGTEGGYTF. CDR3 nucleotides: TGTGCCAGCAGTTACCAAGGGACAGAGGGAGGCTACACCTTC.

The chain joins TRBV4-1 to TRBJ2-7; TRBD1 aligns across 11 bases. This CDR3 has 16 residues. Germline CDR1 MGHRA, CDR2 YSYEKL. V shed 0 bases, J shed 4 bases, and the junction held 5 bases outside the gene matches. The CDR3 reads CASSQDGGQGVYEQYF. The CDR3 DNA follows: TGCGCCAGCAGCCAAGATGGGGGACAGGGGGTTTACGAGCAGTACTTC.

The rearrangement links TRBV10-3 to TRBJ1-2; possible D gene TRBD1, 5 bases. Trimming took 9 bases from V and 0 from J, leaving 29 bases between them. This CDR3 region has 19 residues. Per the germline V gene, CDR1 is ENHRY and CDR2 is SYGVKD. The chain's CDR3 is CAIFSPTATTGASNYGYTF. The CDR3 coding sequence is TGTGCCATTTTTAGTCCGACAGCCACCACCGGAGCGTCTAACTATGGCTACACCTTC.

The rearrangement links TRBV7-2 to TRBJ2-2, with 8 bases that match TRBD1. CDR1 SGHTA and CDR2 FQGNSA come from the germline V gene. The CDR3 spans 16 residues. Trimming cost V 5 bases and J 7 bases; bases outside gene matches: 12. In DNA form, the CDR3 reads TGTGCCAGCAGCCCCCAGGGGGCGAGGGCGGGCGGGGAGCTGTTTTTT. Protein sequence: CASSPQGARAGGELFF.

The rearrangement uses TRBV18 and TRBJ2-2, with D perhaps TRBD1 (5 bases). CDR3 length: 15 residues. Per the germline V gene, CDR1 is KGHSH and CDR2 is LQKENI. The ends were cut back, 6 bases at V and 5 bases at J, with 16 bases in the middle. The CDR3 DNA reads TGTGCCAGCTCTCACGAACAGGACGGGACCGGGGAGCTGTTTTTT. This codes for CASSHEQDGTGELFF.

The CDR3 region has the DNA TGTGCCAGCAGCTTGATTGCCAGGTCCTACGAGCAGTACTTC. It is translated as CASSLIARSYEQYF. The rearrangement uses TRBV7-8 and TRBJ2-7; D is uncertain. The CDR3 consists of 14 residues. Between the trimmed V and J ends, which lost 3 bases and 1 base, there was a span of 10 bases. Germline V gene lookup returns CDR1 SGHVS and CDR2 FQNEAQ.

This clone occurred once. The chain combines TRBV29-1 with TRBJ1-2, with 7 bases aligning to TRBD1. The CDR3 spans 15 residues. The V and J ends lost 6 bases and 0 bases, in that order; junction bases with no gene match: 10. Germline V CDR1 and CDR2: SQVTM, ANQGSEA. The CDR3 region is CSVGGLGTANYGYTF. For the CDR3, the DNA is TGCAGCGTCGGAGGGTTGGGGACAGCTAACTATGGCTACACCTTC.

A remark on this clone: In the same sample, other DNA sequences code for this CDR3. V gene TRBV5-1 combines with J gene TRBJ2-2, with 7 bases identical to TRBD2. The CDR3 covers 15 residues. Germline V lookup: CDR1 SGHRS, CDR2 YFSETQ. The V segment lost 1 base and the J segment 3 bases; nucleotides outside the gene matches: 3. CDR3: CASSLQGGDTGELFF. The CDR3, as DNA: TGCGCCAGCAGCTTGCAGGGAGGGGACACCGGGGAGCTGTTTTTT.

V usage is TRBV9 and J usage is TRBJ1-1; a possible D gene is TRBD1 (6 bases). Trimming shortened V by 3 bases and J by 7 bases, and 13 bases separated the two germline ends. This CDR3 is 13 amino acids long. Germline CDR1 reads SGDLS; CDR2 reads YYNGEE. CDR3 loop: CASSGSGADEAFF. CDR3 bases: TGTGCCAGCAGCGGTTCAGGGGCGGATGAAGCTTTCTTT. The full variable domain, in which reference TRBV9 and TRBJ1-1 provide the parts outside the CDR3, is DSGVTQTPKHLITATGQRVTLRCSPRSGDLSVYWYQQSLDQGLQFLIQYYNGEERAKGNILERFSAQQFPDLHSELNLSSLELGDSALYFCASSGSGADEAFFGQGTRLTVV.

The chain uses TRBV10-3 and TRBJ1-1, with D unresolved. The CDR3 covers 14 residues. Germline V gene lookup returns CDR1 ENHRY and CDR2 SYGVKD. Between the trimmed V and J ends, which lost 5 bases and 0 bases, there was a span of 10 bases. CDR3 sequence: CAISTTSLNTEAFF. The CDR3 bases are TGTGCCATCAGTACCACGAGCTTGAACACTGAAGCTTTCTTT.

V and J are TRBV19 and TRBJ2-2; 9 bases map to TRBD1. J lost 5 bases, V lost 6 bases, and 4 bases had no gene match. This CDR3 is 14 amino acids long. CDR1 and CDR2 (germline): LNHDA, SQIVND (reference sequence). The CDR3 region has the DNA TGTGCCAGTAGACAGGGGGCATATACCGGGGAGCTGTTTTTT. Translated: CASRQGAYTGELFF.

The rearrangement uses TRBV4-1 and TRBJ1-1, with D possibly matching TRBD1 (5 bases). The CDR3 runs 13 residues. Germline CDR1 is MGHRA and CDR2 is YSYEKL. The germline V and J ends were trimmed by 3 bases and 7 bases, with 12 bases remaining between them. The CDR3 coding sequence is TGCGCCAGCAGCCATCCCGGGAGGGGTGAAGCTTTCTTT. Its translation is CASSHPGRGEAFF.

The rearrangement links TRBV6-5 to TRBJ2-7; D ambiguous. The CDR3 consists of 14 residues. Per the germline V gene, CDR1 is MNHEY and CDR2 is SVGAGI. With 8 bases removed from V and 1 base from J, the gap between germline ends came to 15 bases. This chain's CDR3 is CASGSRPNSYEQYF. CDR3 sequence (DNA): TGTGCCAGCGGGTCGCGGCCTAATTCCTACGAGCAGTACTTC.

V and J are TRBV5-1 and TRBJ2-5; TRBD1 is a possible D gene (7 bases). V was clipped by 2 bases and J by 3 bases, with 14 bases between them. This CDR3 is built from 15 residues. Per germline, CDR1 SGHRS and CDR2 YFSETQ. CDR3 DNA sequence: TGCGCCAGCAGCTTTCAGGGGGGCCGAGAAGAGACCCAGTACTTC. It translates to CASSFQGGREETQYF. Based on the CDR3 plus reference TRBV5-1 and TRBJ2-5, the full variable domain is KAGVTQTPRYLIKTRGQQVTLSCSPISGHRSVSWYQQTPGQGLQFLFEYFSETQRNKGNFPGRFSGRQFSNSRSEMNVSTLELGDSALYLCASSFQGGREETQYFGPGTRLLVL.

The chain recombines TRBV5-4 with TRBJ1-2, with TRBD1 matching over 7 bases. This CDR3 comprises 14 residues. Germline lookup yields CDR1 SGHNT and CDR2 YYREEE (reference sequence). Trimming took 3 bases from V and 6 from J; bases not matched to a gene: 8. The CDR3 nucleotides read TGTGCCAGCAGCTCGACAATGACAGGGCATGGCTACACCTTC. Its protein is CASSSTMTGHGYTF.

Here the CDR3 reads CASSPDRQGTNTGELFF. The CDR3 DNA follows: TGTGCCAGCTCACCTGATCGCCAGGGTACGAACACCGGGGAGCTGTTTTTT. This rearrangement joins TRBV18 to TRBJ2-2, with a tentative D call TRBD1 (5 bases). V was cut by 3 bases and J by 0 bases, with 14 bases left in between. This CDR3 comprises 17 residues. Per the germline V gene, CDR1 is KGHSH and CDR2 is LQKENI.

The gene calls are TRBV28 and TRBJ2-7, with a tentative D call TRBD2 (6 bases). Trimming stripped 2 bases from V and 0 bases from J, with 17 bases between. The CDR3 runs to 17 residues. The germline V gene has CDR1 MDHEN and CDR2 SYDVKM. The CDR3 DNA follows: TGTGCCAGCAGTTTAAATCCTCGACTAGATGTCTCCTACGAGCAGTACTTC. Translating it yields CASSLNPRLDVSYEQYF.

V is TRBV7-8 and J is TRBJ1-6, with D hard to call. The CDR3 has 13 residues. V gave up 3 bases and J gave up 7 bases, with 7 bases separating them. Germline assignment: CDR1 SGHVS and CDR2 FQNEAQ. This CDR3 reads CASSFMTNSPLHF. CDR3 DNA: TGTGCCAGCAGCTTTATGACAAATTCACCCCTCCACTTT.

This chain connects TRBV4-2 to TRBJ1-5; 7 bases are a match to TRBD1. Unmatched junction bases numbered 27, after V lost 1 base and J lost 0 bases. CDR1 and CDR2 from the germline V gene are LGHNA and YNFKEQ. The CDR3 consists of 24 residues. The CDR3 here is CASSQVGWRSSGGQPSYSNQPQHF. CDR3 sequence (DNA): TGTGCCAGCAGCCAAGTGGGTTGGCGAAGCTCTGGGGGACAGCCTAGTTATAGCAATCAGCCCCAGCATTTT.

The rearrangement joins TRBV7-2 to TRBJ2-5; D perhaps matches TRBD2 (5 bases). Trimming took off 5 bases at V and 4 bases at J, with 14 bases between the two ends. The CDR3 length is 14 residues. Germline CDR1 SGHTA, CDR2 FQGNSA. The CDR3 is CASSRGMAGETQYF. The CDR3 nucleotides read TGTGCCAGCAGCCGCGGTATGGCGGGAGAGACCCAGTACTTC.

The V and J genes are TRBV24-1 and TRBJ2-5, with 8 nucleotides matching TRBD2. Trimming at V came to 3 bases and at J to 5 bases, leaving 7 bases not matched to a gene. CDR3 length: 15 residues. Germline V lookup: CDR1 KGHDR, CDR2 SFDVKD. The CDR3 loop is CATSDLREGRETQYF. The CDR3 coding sequence is TGTGCCACCAGTGATCTCCGGGAGGGCAGGGAGACCCAGTACTTC.

The rearrangement links TRBV7-9 to TRBJ2-7; 10 nucleotides line up with TRBD1. Germline CDR1 is SEHNR and CDR2 is FQNEAQ (reference sequence). J was trimmed by 4 bases and V by 5 bases; bases with no gene match: 8. This CDR3 comprises 15 residues. As DNA, the CDR3 is TGTGCCAGCAGCCAGGGACAGGGGTCAGGGTACGAGCAGTACTTC. The encoded protein is CASSQGQGSGYEQYF.

J is TRBJ2-2 and V is TRBV18, with 7 bases identical to TRBD2. CDR1 is KGHSH and CDR2 is LQKENI in the germline V gene. This CDR3 spans 16 amino acids. The V and J ends lost 2 bases and 5 bases, in that order; junction bases with no gene match: 8. The CDR3 region has the DNA TGTGCCAGCTCACCATACGGCGGGAGAGCGACCGGGGAGCTGTTTTTT. It is translated as CASSPYGGRATGELFF.

This sequence joins TRBV6-6 and TRBJ1-5; no clear D. Germline V gene lookup returns CDR1 MNHNY and CDR2 SVGAGI (reference sequence). The CDR3 covers 15 residues. V was trimmed by 2 bases and J by 2 bases, leaving 10 bases between them. CDR3 amino acids: CASSYEGGGNQPQHF. The CDR3 coding sequence is TGTGCCAGCAGTTACGAGGGTGGAGGCAATCAGCCCCAGCATTTT.

The rearrangement links TRBV6-6 to TRBJ2-2; D possibly corresponds to TRBD2 (5 bases). CDR3 length equals 15 residues. V was pared by 7 bases and J by 7 bases, with 19 bases between. Germline-derived CDR1 and CDR2 are MNHNY and SVGAGI (reference sequence). CDR3 loop: CASTPPNSGRGELFF. For the CDR3, the DNA is TGTGCCAGCACCCCGCCCAACAGCGGTCGCGGGGAGCTGTTTTTT.

This clone was observed a single time. V usage is TRBV7-3 and J usage is TRBJ2-1; 9 positions match TRBD2. Germline CDR1 is SGHTA and CDR2 is FQGTGA. The junction had 9 bases not matched to a gene; V was cut back by 6 bases and J by 6 bases. The CDR3 has 15 residues. CDR3 DNA: TGTGCCAGCAGGGGCTTTCGCGGGGGGGCCAATGAGCAGTTCTTC. It codes for CASRGFRGGANEQFF.

The table lists this clone with a few counts. The chain carries TRBV7-8 and TRBJ2-3, with a possible D match to TRBD1 (6 bases). Germline-derived CDR1 and CDR2 are SGHVS and FQNEAQ. V lost 6 bases, J lost 3 bases, and 16 bases lay in between. CDR3 length: 15 amino acids. Here the CDR3 reads CASRKTQGPTDTQYF. For the CDR3, the DNA is TGTGCCAGCAGGAAAACACAGGGCCCAACAGATACGCAGTATTTT.

The V and J genes are TRBV27 and TRBJ2-1; the match to TRBD1 covers 10 bases. In germline, CDR1 is MNHEY, CDR2 SMNVEV (reference sequence). With 3 bases clipped from V and 0 bases from J, the junction kept 14 bases outside the gene matches. The CDR3 is 20 residues long. The CDR3 bases are TGTGCCAGCAGTTTCCCGGGACAGGGGACCGGACAGAGCTCCTACAATGAGCAGTTCTTC. Translation gives CASSFPGQGTGQSSYNEQFF.